This T cell receptor (beta chain) was sequenced during a study of T cell clonotyping in hematopoietic cell transplantation. Trimming pared 2 bases from V and 2 bases from J, leaving 8 bases between. The CDR3 has 14 residues. Germline V gene lookup returns CDR1 SGHDT and CDR2 YYEEEE. This clone was picked up one time. As to time point: recipient sample about 28 days before transplant, after cytoreduction. Clones were sequenced by immunoSEQ multiplex PCR, and TCRdb holds only the in-frame ones, with some missing. The sample holds some 76,000 clones, 95% to 97% seen once. The chain uses TRBV5-6 and TRBJ1-3, with D unclear. The receptor's source is a woman in her fifties or sixties with acute myeloid leukemia. Some clones in this sample may be carry-over from other donors' samples. Sequenced material: peripheral blood mononuclear cells, taken before stem cell transplant. CDR3 in DNA: TGTGCCAGCAGCTTTAGGAGCACTGGAAACACCATATATTTT. It yields the protein CASSFRSTGNTIYF.